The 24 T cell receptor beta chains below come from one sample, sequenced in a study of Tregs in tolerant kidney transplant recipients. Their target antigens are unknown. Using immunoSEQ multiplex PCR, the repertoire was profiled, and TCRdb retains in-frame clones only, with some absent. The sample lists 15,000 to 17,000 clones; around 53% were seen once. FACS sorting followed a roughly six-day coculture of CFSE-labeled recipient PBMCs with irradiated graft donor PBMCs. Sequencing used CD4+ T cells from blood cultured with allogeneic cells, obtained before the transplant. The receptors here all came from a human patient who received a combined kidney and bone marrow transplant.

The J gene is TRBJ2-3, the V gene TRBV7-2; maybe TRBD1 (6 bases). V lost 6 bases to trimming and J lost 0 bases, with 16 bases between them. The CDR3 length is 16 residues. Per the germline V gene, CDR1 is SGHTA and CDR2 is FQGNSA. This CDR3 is CASRRGGQTSTDTQYF. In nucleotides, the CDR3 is TGTGCCAGCAGGCGTGGAGGACAGACGAGCACAGATACGCAGTATTTT.

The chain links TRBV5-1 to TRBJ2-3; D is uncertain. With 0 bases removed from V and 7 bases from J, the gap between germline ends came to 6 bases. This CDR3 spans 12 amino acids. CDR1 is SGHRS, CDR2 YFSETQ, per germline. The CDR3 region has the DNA TGCGCCAGCAGCTTGGGAGGAAATACGCAGTATTTT. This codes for CASSLGGNTQYF.

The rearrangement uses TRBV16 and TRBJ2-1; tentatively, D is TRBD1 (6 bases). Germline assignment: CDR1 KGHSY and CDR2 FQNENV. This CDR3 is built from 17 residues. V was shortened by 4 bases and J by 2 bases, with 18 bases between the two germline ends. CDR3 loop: CASSRFTGKWTYNEQFF. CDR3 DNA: TGTGCCAGCAGCCGATTCACAGGGAAGTGGACCTACAATGAGCAGTTCTTC.

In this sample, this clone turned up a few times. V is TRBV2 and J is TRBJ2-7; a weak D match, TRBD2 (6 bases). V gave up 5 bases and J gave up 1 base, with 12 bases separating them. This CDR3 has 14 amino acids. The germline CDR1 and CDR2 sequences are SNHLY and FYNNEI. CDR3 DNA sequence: TGTGCCAGCAGTACGGGCGGGGCTTCCTACGAGCAGTACTTC. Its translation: CASSTGGASYEQYF. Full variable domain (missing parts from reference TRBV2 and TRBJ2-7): EPEVTQTPSHQVTQMGQEVILRCVPISNHLYFYWYRQILGQKVEFLVSFYNNEISEKSEIFDDQFSVERPDGSNFTLKIRSTKLEDSAMYFCASSTGGASYEQYFGPGTRLTVT.

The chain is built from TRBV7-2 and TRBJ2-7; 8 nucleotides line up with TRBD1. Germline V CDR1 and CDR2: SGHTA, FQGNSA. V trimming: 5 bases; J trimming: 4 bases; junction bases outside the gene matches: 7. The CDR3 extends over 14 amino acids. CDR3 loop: CASSPQGANYEQYF. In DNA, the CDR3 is TGTGCCAGCAGCCCGCAGGGGGCTAATTACGAGCAGTACTTC.

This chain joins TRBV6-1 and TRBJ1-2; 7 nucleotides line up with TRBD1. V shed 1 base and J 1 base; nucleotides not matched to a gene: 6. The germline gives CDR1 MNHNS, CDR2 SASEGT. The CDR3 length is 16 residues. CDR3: CASSEDTGAYNYGYTF. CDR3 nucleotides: TGTGCCAGCAGTGAAGACACAGGGGCCTATAACTATGGCTACACCTTC.

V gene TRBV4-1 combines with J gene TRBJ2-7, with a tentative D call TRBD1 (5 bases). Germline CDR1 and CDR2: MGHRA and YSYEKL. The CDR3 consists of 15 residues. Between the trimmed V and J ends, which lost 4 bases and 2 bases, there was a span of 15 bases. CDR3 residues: CASSPRGVRAYEQYF. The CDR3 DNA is TGCGCCAGCAGCCCCCGAGGCGTCAGGGCCTACGAGCAGTACTTC.

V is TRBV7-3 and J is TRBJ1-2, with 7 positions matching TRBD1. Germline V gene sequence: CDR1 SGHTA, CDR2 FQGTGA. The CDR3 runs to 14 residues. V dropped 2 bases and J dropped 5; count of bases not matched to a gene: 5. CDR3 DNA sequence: TGTGCCAGCAGCTTAGCGAGACAGGGTTATGGCTACACCTTC. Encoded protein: CASSLARQGYGYTF.

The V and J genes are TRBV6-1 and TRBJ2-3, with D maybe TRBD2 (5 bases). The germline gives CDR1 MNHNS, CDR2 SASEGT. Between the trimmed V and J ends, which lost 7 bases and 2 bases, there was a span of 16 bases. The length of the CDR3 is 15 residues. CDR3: CASTTTKTITDTQYF. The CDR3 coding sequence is TGTGCCAGCACGACTACTAAGACTATCACAGATACGCAGTATTTT.

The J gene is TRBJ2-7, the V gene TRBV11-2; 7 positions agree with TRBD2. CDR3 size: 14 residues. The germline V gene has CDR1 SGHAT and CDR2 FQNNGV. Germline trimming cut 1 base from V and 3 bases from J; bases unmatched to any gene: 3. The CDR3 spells CASSLGAGVYEQYF. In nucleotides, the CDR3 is TGTGCCAGCAGCTTAGGCGCGGGGGTCTACGAGCAGTACTTC.

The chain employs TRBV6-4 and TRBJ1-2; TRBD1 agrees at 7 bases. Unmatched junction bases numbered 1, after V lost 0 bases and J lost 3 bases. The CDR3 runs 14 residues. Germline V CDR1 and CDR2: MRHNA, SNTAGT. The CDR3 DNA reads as TGTGCCAGCAGTGACTCTCAGGGGGACTATGGCTACACCTTC. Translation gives CASSDSQGDYGYTF.

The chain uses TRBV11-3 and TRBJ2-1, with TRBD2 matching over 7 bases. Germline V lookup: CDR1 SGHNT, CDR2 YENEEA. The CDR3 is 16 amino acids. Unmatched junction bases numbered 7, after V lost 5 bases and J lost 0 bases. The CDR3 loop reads CASSQTLAASYNEQFF. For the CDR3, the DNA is TGTGCCAGCAGCCAAACCCTAGCGGCCTCCTACAATGAGCAGTTCTTC. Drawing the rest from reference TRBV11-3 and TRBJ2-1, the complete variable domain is EAGVVQSPRYKIIEKKQPVAFWCNPISGHNTLYWYLQNLGQGPELLIRYENEEAVDDSQLPKDRFSAERLKGVDSTLKIQPAELGDSAVYLCASSQTLAASYNEQFFGPGTRLTVL.

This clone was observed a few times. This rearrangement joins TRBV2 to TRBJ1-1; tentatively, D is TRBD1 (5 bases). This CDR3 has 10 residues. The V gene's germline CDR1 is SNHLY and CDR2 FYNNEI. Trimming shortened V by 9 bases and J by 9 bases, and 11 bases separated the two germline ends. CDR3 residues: CARRGAQAFF. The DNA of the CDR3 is TGTGCCAGGCGCGGGGCCCAAGCTTTCTTT.

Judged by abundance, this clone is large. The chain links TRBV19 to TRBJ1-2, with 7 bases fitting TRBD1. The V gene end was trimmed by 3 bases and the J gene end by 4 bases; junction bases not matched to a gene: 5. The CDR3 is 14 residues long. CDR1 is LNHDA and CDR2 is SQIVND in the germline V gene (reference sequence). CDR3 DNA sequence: TGTGCCAGTAGTATCGCCGACAGGGTCTATGGCTACACCTTC. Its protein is CASSIADRVYGYTF.

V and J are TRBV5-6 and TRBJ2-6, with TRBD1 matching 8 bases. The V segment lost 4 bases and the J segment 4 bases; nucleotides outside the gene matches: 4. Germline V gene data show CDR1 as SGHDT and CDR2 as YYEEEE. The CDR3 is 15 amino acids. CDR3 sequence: CASSRQGWGANVLTF. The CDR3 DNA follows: TGTGCCAGCAGCCGACAGGGGTGGGGGGCCAACGTCCTGACTTTC. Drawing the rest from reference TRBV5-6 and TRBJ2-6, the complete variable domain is DAGVTQSPTHLIKTRGQQVTLRCSPKSGHDTVSWYQQALGQGPQFIFQYYEEEERQRGNFPDRFSGHQFPNYSSELNVNALLLGDSALYLCASSRQGWGANVLTFGAGSRLTVL.

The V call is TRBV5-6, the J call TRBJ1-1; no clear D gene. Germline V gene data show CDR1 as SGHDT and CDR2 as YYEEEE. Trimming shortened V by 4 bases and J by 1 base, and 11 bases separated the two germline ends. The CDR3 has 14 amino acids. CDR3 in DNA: TGTGCCAGCAGCGGAGGACGGAAGAACACTGAAGCTTTCTTT. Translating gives CASSGGRKNTEAFF. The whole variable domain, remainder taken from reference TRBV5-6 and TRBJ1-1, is DAGVTQSPTHLIKTRGQQVTLRCSPKSGHDTVSWYQQALGQGPQFIFQYYEEEERQRGNFPDRFSGHQFPNYSSELNVNALLLGDSALYLCASSGGRKNTEAFFGQGTRLTVV.

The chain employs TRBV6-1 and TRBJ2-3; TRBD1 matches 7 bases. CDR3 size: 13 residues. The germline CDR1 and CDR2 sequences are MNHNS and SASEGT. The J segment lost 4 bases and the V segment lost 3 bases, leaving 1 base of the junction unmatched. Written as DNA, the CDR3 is TGTGCCAGCAGTGACCAGGGGGCAGATACGCAGTATTTT. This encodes CASSDQGADTQYF.

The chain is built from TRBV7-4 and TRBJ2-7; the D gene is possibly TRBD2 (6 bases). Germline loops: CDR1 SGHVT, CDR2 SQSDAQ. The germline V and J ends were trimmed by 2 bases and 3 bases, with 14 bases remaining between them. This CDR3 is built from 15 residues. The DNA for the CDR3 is TGTGCCAGCAGCTTAACGGGCGGGACCCTCTACGAGCAGTACTTC. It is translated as CASSLTGGTLYEQYF.

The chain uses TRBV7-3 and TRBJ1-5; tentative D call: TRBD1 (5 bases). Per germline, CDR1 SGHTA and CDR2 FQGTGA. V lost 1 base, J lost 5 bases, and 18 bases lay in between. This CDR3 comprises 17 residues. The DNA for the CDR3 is TGTGCCAGCAGCTTAAATATGGGGGTTTGGAGGGATCAGCCCCAGCATTTT. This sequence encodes CASSLNMGVWRDQPQHF.

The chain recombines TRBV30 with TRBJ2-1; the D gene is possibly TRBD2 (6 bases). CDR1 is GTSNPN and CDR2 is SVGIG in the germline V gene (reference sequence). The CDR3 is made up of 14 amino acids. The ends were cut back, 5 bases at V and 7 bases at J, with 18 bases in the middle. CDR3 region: CAWAAFRRGNEQFF. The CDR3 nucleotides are TGTGCCTGGGCCGCCTTTCGGCGGGGAAATGAGCAGTTCTTC.

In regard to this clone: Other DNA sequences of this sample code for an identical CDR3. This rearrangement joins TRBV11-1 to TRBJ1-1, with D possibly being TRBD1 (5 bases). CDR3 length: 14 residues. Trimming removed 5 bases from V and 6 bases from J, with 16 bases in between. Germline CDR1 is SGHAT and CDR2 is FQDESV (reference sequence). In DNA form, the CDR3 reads TGTGCCAGCAGCCTAGGTCGGGGGTCGGCTGAAGCTTTCTTT. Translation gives CASSLGRGSAEAFF.

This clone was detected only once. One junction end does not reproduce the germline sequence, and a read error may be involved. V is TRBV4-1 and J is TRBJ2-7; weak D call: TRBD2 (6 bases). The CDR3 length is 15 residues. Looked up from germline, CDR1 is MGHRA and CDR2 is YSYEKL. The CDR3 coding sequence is TGTGCCAGCAGCCTGGGGCGGGGCCGGTCCTACGAGCAGTACTTC. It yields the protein CASSLGRGRSYEQYF.

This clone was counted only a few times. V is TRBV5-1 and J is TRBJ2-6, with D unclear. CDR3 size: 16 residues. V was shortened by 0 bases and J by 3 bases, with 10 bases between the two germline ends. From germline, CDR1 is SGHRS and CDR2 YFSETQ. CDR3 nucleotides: TGCGCCAGCAGCTTGGCCTCTATCGTTGGGGCCAACGTCCTGACTTTC. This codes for CASSLASIVGANVLTF.

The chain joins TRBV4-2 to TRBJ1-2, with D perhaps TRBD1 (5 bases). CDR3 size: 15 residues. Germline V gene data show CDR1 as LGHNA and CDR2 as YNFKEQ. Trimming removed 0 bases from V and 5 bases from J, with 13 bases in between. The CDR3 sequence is CASSQDTGGGYGYTF. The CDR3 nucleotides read TGTGCCAGCAGCCAAGATACAGGCGGGGGGTATGGCTACACCTTC.